This entry concerns a single T cell receptor beta chain. Original processing methods: How many nucleated cells were present was estimated from reference gene primer amplification. The protocol was immunoSEQ multiplex PCR, while the TCRdb copy is restricted to in-frame clones and leaves out a portion. The V and J calls and clone size were taken over from that table, and D and trimming were inferred from the DNA. Among around 200,000 clones, around 85% were seen once, and the ten largest hold 0.65% to 0.85%. The CDR3 is 14 amino acids. V was cut by 4 bases and J by 5 bases, with 14 bases left in between. CDR1 and CDR2 (germline): SEHNR, FQNEAQ (reference sequence). The sample belongs to a study of blood T cell repertoires in COVID-19. Turning to the study itself: Samples came from the United States, Italy and Spain, spanning acute and convalescent COVID-19. T cells, B-cell-depleted T cells, or PBMCs supplied cDNA or gDNA.

This TCR derives from a man aged 40-49 years with acute or convalescent COVID-19. Sequencing input: peripheral blood. The chain links TRBV7-9 to TRBJ1-1; tentative D call: TRBD1 (6 bases). CDR3 region: CASSSIKRGTEAFF. Here the CDR3 DNA reads TGTGCCAGCAGCTCGATAAAGAGGGGGACTGAAGCTTTCTTT. The whole variable domain, remainder taken from reference TRBV7-9 and TRBJ1-1, is DTGVSQNPRHKITKRGQNVTFRCDPISEHNRLYWYRQTLGQGPEFLTYFQNEAQLEKSRLLSDRFSAERPKGSFSTLEIQRTEQGDSAMYLCASSSIKRGTEAFFGQGTRLTVV.